This T cell receptor (beta chain) comes out of a study of blood T cell repertoires in COVID-19. While infection was still active, Seattle patients were enrolled and then followed longitudinally. Profiling relied on immunoSEQ multiplex PCR, and the TCRdb table lists in-frame clones only, not all of them. The sample records 350,000 to 450,000 clones, less than 90% being singletons. This clone was counted between two and nine times. The CDR3 is made up of 13 amino acids. Trimming pared 5 bases from V and 2 bases from J, leaving 9 bases between. The clonotype originates from a woman aged 60-70 years with COVID-19, enrolled during active disease. The chain employs TRBV12-3 or TRBV12-4 and TRBJ1-1; possible D gene TRBD1, 6 bases. The sequenced sample was peripheral blood. The CDR3: CASSRQVNTEAFF. The CDR3 region has the DNA TGTGCCAGCAGTCGACAGGTCAACACTGAAGCTTTCTTT.